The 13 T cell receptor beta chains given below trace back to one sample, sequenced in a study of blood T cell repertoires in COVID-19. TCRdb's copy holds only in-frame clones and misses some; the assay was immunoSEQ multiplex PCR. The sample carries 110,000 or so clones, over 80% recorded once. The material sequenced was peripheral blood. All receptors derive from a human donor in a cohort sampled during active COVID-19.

CDR3 amino acids: CASSSQGLETQYF. The CDR3 DNA reads TGCGCCAGCAGCTCACAGGGGCTGGAGACCCAGTACTTC. The genes are TRBV5-1 and TRBJ2-5; TRBD1 matches 7 bases. Germline V CDR1 and CDR2: SGHRS, YFSETQ. CDR3 length equals 13 residues. After removal of 3 bases from V and 5 bases from J, the junction contained 4 bases not matched to a gene.

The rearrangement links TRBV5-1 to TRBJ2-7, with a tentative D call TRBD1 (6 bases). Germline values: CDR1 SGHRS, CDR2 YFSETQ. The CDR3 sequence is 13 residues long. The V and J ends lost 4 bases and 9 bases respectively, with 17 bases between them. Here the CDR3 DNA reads TGCGCCAGCAGCCAAACCGGGACACCAAGGCAGTACTTC. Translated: CASSQTGTPRQYF.

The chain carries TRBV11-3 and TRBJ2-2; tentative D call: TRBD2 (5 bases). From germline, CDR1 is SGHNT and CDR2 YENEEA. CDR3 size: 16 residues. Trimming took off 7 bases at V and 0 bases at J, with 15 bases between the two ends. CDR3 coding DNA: TGTGCCAGCACCCCCCCTAGCACTTCGAACACCGGGGAGCTGTTTTTT. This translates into CASTPPSTSNTGELFF. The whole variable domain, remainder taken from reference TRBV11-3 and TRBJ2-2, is EAGVVQSPRYKIIEKKQPVAFWCNPISGHNTLYWYLQNLGQGPELLIRYENEEAVDDSQLPKDRFSAERLKGVDSTLKIQPAELGDSAVYLCASTPPSTSNTGELFFGEGSRLTVL.

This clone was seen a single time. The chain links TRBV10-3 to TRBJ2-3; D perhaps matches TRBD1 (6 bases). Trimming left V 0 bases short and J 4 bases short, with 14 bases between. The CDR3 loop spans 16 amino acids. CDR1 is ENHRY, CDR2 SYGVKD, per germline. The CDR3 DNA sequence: TGTGCCATCAGTGAGTCTTTACAGGGTCGCGCAGATACGCAGTATTTT. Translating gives CAISESLQGRADTQYF.

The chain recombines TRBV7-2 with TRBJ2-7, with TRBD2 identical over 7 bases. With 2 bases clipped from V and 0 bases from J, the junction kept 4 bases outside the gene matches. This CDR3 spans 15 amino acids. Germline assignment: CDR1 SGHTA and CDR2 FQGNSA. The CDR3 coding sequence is TGTGCCAGCAGCTTAATGCGGACTAGCTCCTACGAGCAGTACTTC. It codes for CASSLMRTSSYEQYF.

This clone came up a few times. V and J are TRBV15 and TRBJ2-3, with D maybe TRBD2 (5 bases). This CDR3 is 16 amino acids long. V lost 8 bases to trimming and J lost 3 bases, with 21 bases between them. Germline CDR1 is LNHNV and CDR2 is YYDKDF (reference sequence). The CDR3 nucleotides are TGTGCCACCGGGAGTAGCGAGGGCGGCTTGACAGATACGCAGTATTTT. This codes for CATGSSEGGLTDTQYF.

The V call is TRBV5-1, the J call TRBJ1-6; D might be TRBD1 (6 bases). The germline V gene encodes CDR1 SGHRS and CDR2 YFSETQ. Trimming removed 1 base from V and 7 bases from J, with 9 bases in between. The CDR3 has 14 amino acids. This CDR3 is CASSLWDTNSPLHF. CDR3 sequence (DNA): TGCGCCAGCAGCTTGTGGGACACAAATTCACCCCTCCACTTT.

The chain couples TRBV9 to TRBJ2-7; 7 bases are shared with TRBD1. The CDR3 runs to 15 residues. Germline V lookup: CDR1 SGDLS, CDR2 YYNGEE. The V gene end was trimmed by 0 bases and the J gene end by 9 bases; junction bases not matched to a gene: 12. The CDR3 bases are TGTGCCAGCAGCGTAGGAATTACAGGGGCTGTTGGGCAGTACTTC. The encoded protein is CASSVGITGAVGQYF. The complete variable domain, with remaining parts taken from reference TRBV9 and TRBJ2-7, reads DSGVTQTPKHLITATGQRVTLRCSPRSGDLSVYWYQQSLDQGLQFLIQYYNGEERAKGNILERFSAQQFPDLHSELNLSSLELGDSALYFCASSVGITGAVGQYFGPGTRLTVT.

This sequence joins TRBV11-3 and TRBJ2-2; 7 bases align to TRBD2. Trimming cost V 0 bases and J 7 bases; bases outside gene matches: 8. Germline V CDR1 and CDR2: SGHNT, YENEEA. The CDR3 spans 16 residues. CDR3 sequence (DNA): TGTGCCAGCAGCTTAGAGGCGGGGGACCTGGGCGGGGAGCTGTTTTTT. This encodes CASSLEAGDLGGELFF.

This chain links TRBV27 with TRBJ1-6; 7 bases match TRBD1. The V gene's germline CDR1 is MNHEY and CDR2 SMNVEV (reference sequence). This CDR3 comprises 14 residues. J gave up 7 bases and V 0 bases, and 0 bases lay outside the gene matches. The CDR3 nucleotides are TGTGCCAGCAGTTTATCCAGGGGGAATTCACCCCTCCACTTT. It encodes CASSLSRGNSPLHF.

The CDR3 reads CASSFSFGQGEEKLFF. The DNA for the CDR3 is TGCGCCAGCAGCTTCAGTTTCGGGCAGGGCGAAGAAAAACTGTTTTTT. V is TRBV5-1 and J is TRBJ1-4, with D perhaps matching TRBD1 (5 bases). The germline V gene encodes CDR1 SGHRS and CDR2 YFSETQ. Trimming removed 2 bases at V and 8 bases at J, with 19 bases between. The CDR3 consists of 16 residues. Full variable domain (remainder filled in from reference TRBV5-1 and TRBJ1-4): KAGVTQTPRYLIKTRGQQVTLSCSPISGHRSVSWYQQTPGQGLQFLFEYFSETQRNKGNFPGRFSGRQFSNSRSEMNVSTLELGDSALYLCASSFSFGQGEEKLFFGSGTQLSVL.

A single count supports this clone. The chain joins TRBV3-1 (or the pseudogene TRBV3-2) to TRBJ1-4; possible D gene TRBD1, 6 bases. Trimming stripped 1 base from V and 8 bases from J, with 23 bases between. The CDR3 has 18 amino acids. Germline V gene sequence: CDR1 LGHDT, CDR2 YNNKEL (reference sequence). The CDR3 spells CASSQALYPGHSLEKLFF. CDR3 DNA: TGTGCCAGCAGCCAAGCTCTATACCCGGGACATTCGCTGGAAAAACTGTTTTTT.

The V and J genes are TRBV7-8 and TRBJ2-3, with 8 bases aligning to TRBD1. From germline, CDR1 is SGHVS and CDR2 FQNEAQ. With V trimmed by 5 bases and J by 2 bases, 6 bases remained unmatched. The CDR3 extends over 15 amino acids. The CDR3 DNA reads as TGTGCCAGCAGCCCTGGACAGGGAAACACAGATACGCAGTATTTT. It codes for CASSPGQGNTDTQYF.